This T cell receptor beta chain was retrieved from a study of long-term antiretroviral therapy in people with HIV. On this clone itself: What it recognizes is unknown.

Every specimen held between roughly 0.85-10 million cryopreserved PBMC. These were thawed and washed before DNA extraction. General observations from the study: Even long-term ART left TRB diversity below transplant donor controls, despite gains. The blood, collected between about 2004 and 2017, was possibly taken under older ART regimens.

CDR3 length equals 15 residues. The germline gives CDR1 LNHDA, CDR2 SQIVND (reference sequence). V lost 10 bases and J lost 5; bases outside the gene matches: 15. The libraries were made with immunoSEQ v3.0 at survey level. Per sample, sequencing targeted roughly 40,000-55,000 T-cell genomes. Clones were read by immunoSEQ multiplex PCR, and TCRdb kept only the in-frame ones, dropping some. This repertoire shows 20,000 to 30,000 clones, roughly 85% found once; its top ten account for 15%. The material sequenced was unsorted PBMCs, taken 1.2 years after starting antiretroviral therapy. The TCR originated in a man over 45 with HIV. This chain connects TRBV19 to TRBJ2-5; 8 bases are shared with TRBD1. In DNA form, the CDR3 reads TGTGCCACATCCTGGACAGGGCAAAGGGGGGAGACCCAGTACTTC. It specifies CATSWTGQRGETQYF.